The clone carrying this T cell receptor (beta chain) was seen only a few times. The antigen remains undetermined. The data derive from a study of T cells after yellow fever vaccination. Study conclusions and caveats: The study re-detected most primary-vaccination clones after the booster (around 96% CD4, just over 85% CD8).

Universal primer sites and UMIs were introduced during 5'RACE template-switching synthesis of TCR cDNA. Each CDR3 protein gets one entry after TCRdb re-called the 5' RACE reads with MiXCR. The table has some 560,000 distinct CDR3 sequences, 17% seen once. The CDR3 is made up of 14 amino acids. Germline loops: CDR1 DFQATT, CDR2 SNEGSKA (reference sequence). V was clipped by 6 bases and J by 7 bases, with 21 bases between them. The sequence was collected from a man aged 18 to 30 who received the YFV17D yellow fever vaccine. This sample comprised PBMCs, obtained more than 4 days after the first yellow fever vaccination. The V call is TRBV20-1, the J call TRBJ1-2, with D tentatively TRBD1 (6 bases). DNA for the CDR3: TGCAGTGCCTCCTATGGTGGGGGGCTTTCTGGCTACACCTTC. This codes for CSASYGGGLSGYTF.